This entry features one T cell receptor (beta chain) sequence. These data come from a study of blood T cell repertoires in COVID-19. V lost 1 base to trimming and J lost 0 bases; unmatched junction nucleotides: 5. The CDR3 consists of 19 residues. From germline, CDR1 is LNHNV and CDR2 YYDKDF (reference sequence). Repertoires were generated with immunoSEQ multiplex PCR, while TCRdb's copy carries only in-frame clones and drops some. The sample gives 150,000 to 180,000 clones, 78% of which show up once; roughly 1.5% is in the top ten. V and J are TRBV15 and TRBJ2-6; 11 nucleotides match TRBD2. Source material: peripheral blood. This clonotype was sampled from a man older than 75 with acute or convalescent COVID-19. In nucleotides, the CDR3 is TGTGCCACCAGCAGAGTCCCGGGACTAGCGGTCTCTGGGGCCAACGTCCTGACTTTC. It yields the protein CATSRVPGLAVSGANVLTF.